These T cell receptor beta chains were read from a single sample in a study of beta chain features in type 1 diabetes. Clones were sequenced by immunoSEQ multiplex PCR, and TCRdb holds only the in-frame ones, with some missing. The sample consists of under 300,000 clones, 11% of them appearing once. Material for sequencing was naive CD4+ T cells from blood. The receptors stem from a man aged 25-40 years with type 1 diabetes. The CDR3 runs from the conserved cysteine through the conserved F or W. The D gene is left open where the match is weak. The size field is filled for only some rows; it gives once, few, many or a size class.

clone size	V gene	J gene	D gene	CDR3 DNA	CDR3 protein
few	TRBV18	TRBJ2-1	TRBD2	TGTGCCAGCGGACTAGCGGACAATGAGCAGTTCTTC	CASGLADNEQFF
.	TRBV29-1	TRBJ1-2	.	TGCAGCGTTCACTCAACCGTTTCTAACTATGGCTACACCTTC	CSVHSTVSNYGYTF
.	TRBV30	TRBJ2-7	.	TGTGCCTGGGGGGGGATGGCCTACGAGCAGTACTTC	CAWGGMAYEQYF
few	TRBV6-5	TRBJ2-1	.	TGTGCCAGCAGTCCGCGACTAGTCACTGAGCAGTTCTTC	CASSPRLVTEQFF
few	TRBV7-8	TRBJ2-7	TRBD1	TGTGCCAGCAGCCGGAGAAACTGGACAGGTTCCTACGAGCAGTACTTC	CASSRRNWTGSYEQYF
.	TRBV28	TRBJ2-7	.	TGTGCCAGCAGCGGGGGGGACAGGGCTAACTACGAGCAGTACTTC	CASSGGDRANYEQYF
few	TRBV6-1	TRBJ2-7	TRBD2	TGTGCCAGCAGTGAATTGGACCTGGGACTAGCTGTCTACGAGCAGTACTTC	CASSELDLGLAVYEQYF
.	TRBV6-5	TRBJ2-1	.	TGTGCCAGCAGTCCTAGGACAACAGGGGAGCAGTTCTTC	CASSPRTTGEQFF
few	TRBV27	TRBJ2-7	.	TGTGCCAGCAGTCTGCTTGGGCGGGGAGCCTACGAGCAGTACTTC	CASSLLGRGAYEQYF
few	TRBV5-1	TRBJ2-5	TRBD1	TGCGCCAGCAGCTTGGAGACAGGGCAAGAGACCCAGTACTTC	CASSLETGQETQYF
few	TRBV25-1	TRBJ1-1	.	TGTGCCAGCAGTGATTTTGGAGGGACTGAAGCTTTCTTT	CASSDFGGTEAFF
few	TRBV19	TRBJ2-2	TRBD2	TGTGCCAGCCGTGGGACTAGCAGCACCGGGGAGCTGTTTTTT	CASRGTSSTGELFF
.	TRBV11-3	TRBJ1-1	.	TGTGCCAGCAGCTTTGGGGGCGGGGGTGAAGCTTTCTTT	CASSFGGGGEAFF
.	TRBV5-4	TRBJ1-2	.	TGTGCCAGCAGCTTGCCCCTGACAGAAAGCTATGGCTACACCTTC	CASSLPLTESYGYTF
few	TRBV7-9	TRBJ2-7	TRBD1	TGTGCCAGCAGTGAGGGACAGGGGAGGCACGAGCAGTACTTC	CASSEGQGRHEQYF
few	TRBV28	TRBJ2-7	.	TGTGCCAGCAGTTTAGTCGACGAGCAGTACTTC	CASSLVDEQYF
few	TRBV19	TRBJ2-7	TRBD2	TGTGCCAGTAGTATCATACTAGCGGGGAGGGGCGAGCAGTACTTC	CASSIILAGRGEQYF
few	TRBV4-3	TRBJ2-7	TRBD2	TGCGCCAGCAGCCAAGAGGGTCCGGGGGGCTCCTACGAGCAGTACTTC	CASSQEGPGGSYEQYF
.	TRBV11-2	TRBJ1-6	.	TGTGCCAGCAGCCCACTACTCGGTGATTCACCCCTCCACTTT	CASSPLLGDSPLHF
.	TRBV5-1	TRBJ2-1	TRBD2	TGCGCCAGCAGCGGCGGGGGAACCAATGAGCAGTTCTTC	CASSGGGTNEQFF
few	TRBV9	TRBJ1-1	.	TGTGCCAGCAGCCCGACTGGGAGGAACACTGAAGCTTTCTTT	CASSPTGRNTEAFF
few	TRBV14	TRBJ2-7	.	TGTGCCAGCAGCCGACAGAGCTCCTACGAGCAGTACTTC	CASSRQSSYEQYF
few	TRBV18	TRBJ2-4	.	TGTGCCAGCTCACCACTCCAGGTCACAGCCAAAAACATTCAGTACTTC	CASSPLQVTAKNIQYF
few	TRBV27	TRBJ2-2	TRBD2	TGTGCCAGCAGTTTATATAGCGGGGCGAACACCGGGGAGCTGTTTTTT	CASSLYSGANTGELFF
few	TRBV9	TRBJ2-1	.	TGTGCCAGCAGCGTAGACGGGAGCGGAGCCTACAATGAGCAGTTCTTC	CASSVDGSGAYNEQFF
.	TRBV7-2	TRBJ1-2	TRBD1	TGTGCCAGCAGCGACAGGGCAGGGCTTTATGGCTACACCTTC	CASSDRAGLYGYTF
few	TRBV19	TRBJ1-1	.	TGTGCCAGTACTCCCAACCAGGGATATGGACGGAATACTGAAGCTTTCTTT	CASTPNQGYGRNTEAFF
.	TRBV14	TRBJ2-7	TRBD2	TGTGCCAGCAGCCAGGGACTATCAAAGGGTTGGCCTCATTACGAGCAGTACTTC	CASSQGLSKGWPHYEQYF
few	TRBV18	TRBJ2-1	.	TGTGCCAGCTCAGGCACAGATTACAATGAGCAGTTCTTC	CASSGTDYNEQFF
few	TRBV18	TRBJ1-1	TRBD1	TGTGCCAGCTCACCACAGGGACAGGGATTGAACACTGAAGCTTTCTTT	CASSPQGQGLNTEAFF
few	TRBV30	TRBJ2-7	TRBD1	TGTGCCTGGAGTGGGACAGGAGTCAACGAGCAGTACTTC	CAWSGTGVNEQYF
few	TRBV28	TRBJ2-1	TRBD1	TGTGCCAGCAGGCTAGGAGGGGACAGGGGAATGAATGAGCAGTTCTTC	CASRLGGDRGMNEQFF
few	TRBV29-1	TRBJ1-4	TRBD1	TGCAGCGCTATGGGACAGGGAGATGAAAAACTGTTTTTT	CSAMGQGDEKLFF
few	TRBV9	TRBJ2-5	TRBD1	TGTGCCAGCAGCGTAAGGGACAGGAGCCAAGAGACCCAGTACTTC	CASSVRDRSQETQYF
few	TRBV4-2	TRBJ2-7	.	TGTGCCAGCAGCCAAGATCCTTTAGGGACAACCTACGAGCAGTACTTC	CASSQDPLGTTYEQYF
.	TRBV19	TRBJ1-1	.	TGTGCCAGTAGTATCGTCTATTTGAACACTGAAGCTTTCTTT	CASSIVYLNTEAFF
.	TRBV4-3	TRBJ1-2	TRBD1	TGCGCCAGCAGCCAGGGACAGGGCAATGGCTACACCTTC	CASSQGQGNGYTF
few	TRBV7-9	TRBJ2-7	TRBD1	TGTGCCAGCAGCTCGGGACAGACCTACGAGCAGTACTTC	CASSSGQTYEQYF
.	TRBV6-1	TRBJ2-3	.	TGTGCCAGCAGCCGGAGCACAGATACGCAGTATTTT	CASSRSTDTQYF
.	TRBV7-8	TRBJ2-1	TRBD2	TGTGCCAGCAGCTTAAAGGCTAGCGGGAATGAGCAGTTCTTC	CASSLKASGNEQFF
.	TRBV30	TRBJ1-6	TRBD1	TGTGCCTGGAGTGATCGGACAGGCAGCTCCTATAATTCACCCCTCCACTTT	CAWSDRTGSSYNSPLHF